The 16 T cell receptor beta chains presented below share a single source sample, sequenced in a study of cytomegalovirus exposure and HLA in healthy donors. PCR employed 60 Vbeta and 13 Jbeta primers. Sequenced by immunoSEQ multiplex PCR; TCRdb stores in-frame clones only, minus some. The sample yields some 140,000 clones, around 85% seen once. Sequencing used PBMCs. These receptors were obtained from a woman aged 50 to 60 in good health and CMV-seropositive.

This chain joins TRBV21-1 and TRBJ2-2; the tabulated D call, TRBD1, remains unverified against the DNA. TRBV21-1 constitutes a pseudogene. This CDR3 spans 13 amino acids. CDR3 in amino acids: CASRPHSTGELFF. CDR3 nucleotide sequence: TGTGCCAGCAGGCCTCACAGCACCGGGGAGCTGTTTTTT.

The V gene is TRBV10-3, the J gene TRBJ1-3, with TRBD1 as a possible D gene (5 bases). The CDR3 extends over 15 amino acids. Trimming removed 6 bases at V and 4 bases at J, with 16 bases between. The germline CDR1 and CDR2 sequences are ENHRY and SYGVKD. The CDR3 loop is CAISAGPAEGNTIYF. In DNA form, the CDR3 reads TGTGCCATCAGCGCGGGACCGGCAGAAGGAAACACCATATATTTT.

The chain links TRBV28 to TRBJ1-1; TRBD1 matches 10 bases. The CDR3 is 15 residues long. Germline trimming cut 5 bases from V and 5 bases from J; bases unmatched to any gene: 8. Germline lookup yields CDR1 MDHEN and CDR2 SYDVKM. CDR3 sequence reads: CASSGTGALGTEAFF. As DNA, the CDR3 is TGTGCCAGCAGTGGGACAGGGGCTCTAGGAACTGAAGCTTTCTTT. Full variable domain (rest looked up from reference TRBV28 and TRBJ1-1): DVKVTQSSRYLVKRTGEKVFLECVQDMDHENMFWYRQDPGLGLRLIYFSYDVKMKEKGDIPEGYSVSREKKERFSLILESASTNQTSMYLCASSGTGALGTEAFFGQGTRLTVV.

J is TRBJ1-5 and V is TRBV10-3; TRBD1 matches 10 bases. Germline V lookup: CDR1 ENHRY, CDR2 SYGVKD. The CDR3 has 15 amino acids. The V and J ends lost 4 bases and 2 bases, in that order; junction bases with no gene match: 2. CDR3 in amino acids: CAISGDRGGNQPQHF. In DNA form, the CDR3 reads TGTGCCATCAGTGGGGACAGGGGAGGCAATCAGCCCCAGCATTTT.

The V and J genes are TRBV30 and TRBJ2-3; 13 nucleotides line up with TRBD2. The CDR3 covers 16 residues. V dropped 5 bases and J dropped 2; count of bases not matched to a gene: 7. Germline V lookup: CDR1 GTSNPN, CDR2 SVGIG (reference sequence). CDR3 coding DNA: TGTGCCTGGGGCGGGGGACTAGCGGGGCCCACAGATACGCAGTATTTT. Translation: CAWGGGLAGPTDTQYF.

V and J are TRBV28 and TRBJ1-2; D uncertain. The CDR3 spans 12 residues. Germline loops: CDR1 MDHEN, CDR2 SYDVKM. The V end was cut by 4 bases, the J end by 2 bases, with 5 bases between. The CDR3 protein is CASSWENYGYTF. The CDR3 nucleotides are TGTGCCAGCAGTTGGGAGAACTATGGCTACACCTTC.

The chain carries TRBV4-2 and TRBJ1-1; TRBD1 is a possible D gene (6 bases). Germline CDR1 LGHNA, CDR2 YNFKEQ. The ends were cut back, 1 base at V and 1 base at J, with 7 bases in the middle. The length of the CDR3 is 14 residues. DNA for the CDR3: TGTGCCAGCAGCCAAGTAGGGGGGAACACTGAAGCTTTCTTT. It encodes CASSQVGGNTEAFF.

This clone came up once. The chain links TRBV28 to TRBJ2-7; 7 bases are shared with TRBD1. V shed 6 bases, J shed 0 bases, and the junction held 2 bases outside the gene matches. From germline, CDR1 is MDHEN and CDR2 SYDVKM. The CDR3 has 13 residues. The CDR3 DNA follows: TGTGCCAGCAGACGACAGGGCTCCTACGAGCAGTACTTC. Protein product: CASRRQGSYEQYF.

The genes are TRBV28 and TRBJ1-1; perhaps TRBD1 as D (5 bases). Germline CDR1 MDHEN, CDR2 SYDVKM. CDR3 length equals 12 residues. V shed 5 bases and J shed 3 bases, with 7 bases lying between them. CDR3 residues: CASSGGYTEAFF. The CDR3 coding sequence is TGTGCCAGCAGTGGGGGGTACACTGAAGCTTTCTTT.

This chain links TRBV28 with TRBJ2-7; perhaps TRBD2 as D (5 bases). Between the trimmed V and J ends, which lost 2 bases and 2 bases, there was a span of 10 bases. The germline V gene has CDR1 MDHEN and CDR2 SYDVKM. The CDR3 totals 14 residues. CDR3 amino acids: CASSLLGSAYEQYF. In nucleotides, the CDR3 is TGTGCCAGCAGTTTACTAGGGAGCGCCTACGAGCAGTACTTC.

The chain joins TRBV4-2 to TRBJ2-5; D unresolved. The V and J ends lost 0 bases and 1 base respectively, with 9 bases between them. This CDR3 comprises 15 residues. The germline CDR1 and CDR2 sequences are LGHNA and YNFKEQ. The CDR3 DNA reads TGTGCCAGCAGCCAAGATTGGGCGCTCCAAGAGACCCAGTACTTC. Translation gives CASSQDWALQETQYF.

V is TRBV4-3 and J is TRBJ2-7, with unresolved D. Germline CDR1 LGHNA, CDR2 YSLEER. The CDR3 is 14 residues long. V was pared by 0 bases and J by 2 bases, with 8 bases between. In DNA form, the CDR3 reads TGCGCCAGCAGCCAAGATCGGTTCGCCTACGAGCAGTACTTC. This sequence encodes CASSQDRFAYEQYF.

The V and J genes are TRBV6-1 and TRBJ1-2; no definite D call. Germline lookup yields CDR1 MNHNS and CDR2 SASEGT. V dropped 5 bases and J dropped 4 bases, with 17 bases sitting between them. The CDR3 length is 15 residues. The CDR3 DNA follows: TGTGCCAGCAGTCTTCCGGGTGGGAGTCTCTATGGCTACACCTTC. Its translation: CASSLPGGSLYGYTF.

To note about this clone: One end of the junction is discordant with germline, which a read error may explain. The chain is built from TRBV28 and TRBJ2-1, with a possible D match to TRBD2 (5 bases). Germline assignment: CDR1 MDHEN and CDR2 SYDVKM. This CDR3 region has 12 residues. The CDR3 region has the DNA TGTACCAGCGGCTGGTATCCCAATGAGCAGTTCTTC. This gives the protein CTSGWYPNEQFF.

This sequence joins TRBV4-2 and TRBJ2-3; maybe TRBD2 (6 bases). Germline CDR1 is LGHNA and CDR2 is YNFKEQ. V dropped 1 base and J dropped 1 base, with 12 bases sitting between them. This CDR3 contains 16 residues. CDR3 in DNA: TGTGCCAGCAGCCAAGCCGGGACTCAAGGCACAGATACGCAGTATTTT. Translating it yields CASSQAGTQGTDTQYF.

The chain has TRBV29-1 and TRBJ1-1; D may be TRBD1 (6 bases). This CDR3 region has 13 residues. The germline CDR1 and CDR2 sequences are SQVTM and ANQGSEA. V was clipped by 7 bases and J by 4 bases, with 16 bases between them. The chain's CDR3 is CSAEGGVGTEAFF. In DNA, the CDR3 is TGCAGCGCCGAGGGGGGGGTTGGCACTGAAGCTTTCTTT. The full variable domain, in which reference TRBV29-1 and TRBJ1-1 provide the parts outside the CDR3, is SAVISQKPSRDICQRGTSLTIQCQVDSQVTMMFWYRQQPGQSLTLIATANQGSEATYESGFVIDKFPISRPNLTFSTLTVSNMSPEDSSIYLCSAEGGVGTEAFFGQGTRLTVV.